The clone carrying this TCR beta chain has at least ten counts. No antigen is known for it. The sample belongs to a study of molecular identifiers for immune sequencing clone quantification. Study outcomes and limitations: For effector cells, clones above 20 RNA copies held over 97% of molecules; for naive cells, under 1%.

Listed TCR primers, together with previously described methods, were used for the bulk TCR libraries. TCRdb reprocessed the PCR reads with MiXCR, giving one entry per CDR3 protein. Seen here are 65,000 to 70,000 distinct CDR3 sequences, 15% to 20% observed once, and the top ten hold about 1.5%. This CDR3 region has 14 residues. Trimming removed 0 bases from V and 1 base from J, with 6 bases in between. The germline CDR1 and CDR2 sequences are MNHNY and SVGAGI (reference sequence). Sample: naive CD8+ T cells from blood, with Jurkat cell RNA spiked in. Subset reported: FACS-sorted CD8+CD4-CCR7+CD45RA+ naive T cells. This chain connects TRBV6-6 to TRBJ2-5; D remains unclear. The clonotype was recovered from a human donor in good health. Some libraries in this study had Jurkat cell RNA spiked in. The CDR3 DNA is TGTGCCAGCAGTTACTCATACTTCCAAGAGACCCAGTACTTC. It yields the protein CASSYSYFQETQYF.